Listed below are T cell receptor beta chains from one sample, sequenced in a study of CD8+CD57+ T cells in acquired aplastic anemia. TCRdb analysed the reads with MiXCR anew, one entry per CDR3 protein. The sample has about 40,000 distinct CDR3 sequences, roughly three fifths seen once; the top ten hold 59%. The source material was sorted CD4+, CD8+, or CD8+CD57+ T cells (not recorded which) from PBMCs. All receptors derive from a human donor with aplastic anemia. Each CDR3 is given with its conserved first and last residue. A D gene is named only where the DNA matches it firmly. Only part of the rows carry a size: once, few, many, or a class if the clone is expanded.

clone_size: .
d_call: TRBD1
cdr3_length: 12
j_call: TRBJ1-2
v_call: TRBV29-1
cdr3_nt: TGCAGCACCACGACAGGGAGGTATGGCTACACCTTC
cdr3_aa: CSTTTGRYGYTF

clone_size: .
d_call: .
cdr3_length: 12
j_call: TRBJ2-5
v_call: TRBV7-9
cdr3_nt: TGTGCCAGCAGCCCAAATCAAGAGACCCAGTACTTC
cdr3_aa: CASSPNQETQYF

clone_size: .
d_call: .
cdr3_length: 11
j_call: TRBJ1-2
v_call: TRBV24-1
cdr3_nt: TGTGCCACCGGAGATAACTATGGCTACACCTTC
cdr3_aa: CATGDNYGYTF

clone_size: once
d_call: .
cdr3_length: 13
j_call: TRBJ2-5
v_call: TRBV7-3
cdr3_nt: TGTGCCAGCAGCTTAACGGGGGGTGAGACCCAGTACTTC
cdr3_aa: CASSLTGGETQYF

clone_size: once
d_call: .
cdr3_length: 11
j_call: TRBJ1-1
v_call: TRBV6-4
cdr3_nt: TGTGCCAGCAGAGGGGCTACCGGAGCTTTCTTT
cdr3_aa: CASRGATGAFF

clone_size: .
d_call: .
cdr3_length: 12
j_call: TRBJ2-1
v_call: TRBV24-1
cdr3_nt: TGTGCCACCAGTGATTCCATCAATGAGCAGTTCTTC
cdr3_aa: CATSDSINEQFF

clone_size: .
d_call: .
cdr3_length: 13
j_call: TRBJ2-3
v_call: TRBV24-1
cdr3_nt: TGTGCCACCAGTGGGGATCAAGGAGATACGCAGTATTTT
cdr3_aa: CATSGDQGDTQYF

clone_size: .
d_call: .
cdr3_length: 15
j_call: TRBJ2-2
v_call: TRBV20-1
cdr3_nt: TGCAGTGCTAGAGTGTTGGCCTTTTCTCCGGGGGAGCTGTTTTTT
cdr3_aa: CSARVLAFSPGELFF

clone_size: .
d_call: TRBD2
cdr3_length: 13
j_call: TRBJ2-5
v_call: TRBV15
cdr3_nt: TGTGCCACCCAACGGGAGGGGGGAGAGACCCAGTACTTC
cdr3_aa: CATQREGGETQYF

clone_size: .
d_call: .
cdr3_length: 14
j_call: TRBJ2-3
v_call: TRBV2
cdr3_nt: TGTGCCAGCAGTGAAGGGGGACACACAGATACGCAGTATTTT
cdr3_aa: CASSEGGHTDTQYF

clone_size: .
d_call: .
cdr3_length: 12
j_call: TRBJ1-1
v_call: TRBV9
cdr3_nt: TGTGCCAGCAGCGGCGGGGACACTGAAGCTTTCTTT
cdr3_aa: CASSGGDTEAFF

clone_size: many
d_call: .
cdr3_length: 15
j_call: TRBJ2-7
v_call: TRBV6-1
cdr3_nt: TGTGCCAGCAGTGAAGAACAGGGTGGGGCCTACGAGCAGTACTTC
cdr3_aa: CASSEEQGGAYEQYF

clone_size: .
d_call: .
cdr3_length: 15
j_call: TRBJ2-5
v_call: TRBV2
cdr3_nt: TGTGCCAGCAGTGAAGGCGGATTCACCGGGGAGACCCAGTACTTC
cdr3_aa: CASSEGGFTGETQYF

clone_size: .
d_call: TRBD1
cdr3_length: 14
j_call: TRBJ2-7
v_call: TRBV15
cdr3_nt: TGTGCCACCAGCAGGGACAGGGTTACCCACGAGCAGTACTTC
cdr3_aa: CATSRDRVTHEQYF

clone_size: .
d_call: .
cdr3_length: 15
j_call: TRBJ1-6
v_call: TRBV19
cdr3_nt: TGTGCCAGTAGCAACCCATGGGGGGCGGATTCACCCCTCCACTTT
cdr3_aa: CASSNPWGADSPLHF

clone_size: .
d_call: .
cdr3_length: 14
j_call: TRBJ2-7
v_call: TRBV15
cdr3_nt: TGTGCCACCAGCAGAGGTGGCGGGGCCTACGAGCAGTACTTC
cdr3_aa: CATSRGGGAYEQYF

clone_size: few
d_call: .
cdr3_length: 12
j_call: TRBJ2-5
v_call: TRBV15
cdr3_nt: TGTGCCACCAGCAGACCGGGAGAGACCCAGTACTTC
cdr3_aa: CATSRPGETQYF

clone_size: .
d_call: TRBD2
cdr3_length: 15
j_call: TRBJ2-1
v_call: TRBV29-1
cdr3_nt: TGCAGCGTTGAAAGGGTAGCGGGGGCTGGGGGTGAGCAGTTCTTC
cdr3_aa: CSVERVAGAGGEQFF

clone_size: .
d_call: .
cdr3_length: 14
j_call: TRBJ1-2
v_call: TRBV10-1
cdr3_nt: TGCGCCAGCAGTGAAGGCACAGGGATTTATGGCTACACCTTC
cdr3_aa: CASSEGTGIYGYTF

clone_size: many
d_call: TRBD2
cdr3_length: 14
j_call: TRBJ2-1
v_call: TRBV7-3
cdr3_nt: TGTGCCAGCAGCTTAGCGGGGGGGCTCGATGAGCAGTTCTTC
cdr3_aa: CASSLAGGLDEQFF

clone_size: .
d_call: .
cdr3_length: 15
j_call: TRBJ1-1
v_call: TRBV20-1
cdr3_nt: TGCAGTGCTAGTAAGTCCAATCTACCGAACACTGAAGCTTTCTTT
cdr3_aa: CSASKSNLPNTEAFF

clone_size: .
d_call: .
cdr3_length: 17
j_call: TRBJ2-6
v_call: TRBV25-1
cdr3_nt: TGTGCCAGCAGTGACCCTAGACAGAACTCTGGGGCCAACGTCCTGACTTTC
cdr3_aa: CASSDPRQNSGANVLTF

clone_size: many
d_call: .
cdr3_length: 14
j_call: TRBJ2-1
v_call: TRBV15
cdr3_nt: TGTGCCACCAGCAGAGAGGGGCAGAAAAATGAGCAGTTCTTC
cdr3_aa: CATSREGQKNEQFF

clone_size: .
d_call: TRBD1
cdr3_length: 15
j_call: TRBJ2-1
v_call: TRBV2
cdr3_nt: TGTGCCAGCAGTGCCCGGACAGGGACGGGGAATGAGCAGTTCTTC
cdr3_aa: CASSARTGTGNEQFF

clone_size: .
d_call: TRBD1
cdr3_length: 15
j_call: TRBJ2-7
v_call: TRBV2
cdr3_nt: TGTGCCAGCAGTCCCGGACAGGGGGCTGTCTACGAGCAGTACTTC
cdr3_aa: CASSPGQGAVYEQYF

clone_size: .
d_call: .
cdr3_length: 14
j_call: TRBJ1-5
v_call: TRBV4-2
cdr3_nt: TGTGCCAGCAGCCAAGGGGTGAGATCGGGCGTAGAGCATTTT
cdr3_aa: CASSQGVRSGVEHF

clone_size: .
d_call: TRBD2
cdr3_length: 14
j_call: TRBJ2-5
v_call: TRBV2
cdr3_nt: TGTGCCAGCAGTGAGAGAGCGGGAGAAGAGACCCAGTACTTC
cdr3_aa: CASSERAGEETQYF

clone_size: .
d_call: .
cdr3_length: 13
j_call: TRBJ1-4
v_call: TRBV15
cdr3_nt: TGTGCCATTCCGGGGGGAACTAATGAAAAACTGTTTTTT
cdr3_aa: CAIPGGTNEKLFF

clone_size: many
d_call: .
cdr3_length: 15
j_call: TRBJ1-4
v_call: TRBV7-6
cdr3_nt: TGTGCCAGCAGCTTAGAGGGGGGTGGCGCCGAAAAACTGTTTTTT
cdr3_aa: CASSLEGGGAEKLFF

clone_size: many
d_call: .
cdr3_length: 15
j_call: TRBJ2-5
v_call: TRBV5-8
cdr3_nt: TGTGCCAGCAGCCCCGGGAGCACCGGCATGGAGACCCAGTACTTC
cdr3_aa: CASSPGSTGMETQYF

clone_size: once
d_call: .
cdr3_length: 13
j_call: TRBJ1-2
v_call: TRBV15
cdr3_nt: TGTGCCACCAGCGGAGCGGGCCCAAAGGGCTACACCTTC
cdr3_aa: CATSGAGPKGYTF

clone_size: .
d_call: .
cdr3_length: 14
j_call: TRBJ1-4
v_call: TRBV2
cdr3_nt: TGTGCCAGCAGTGGGACAGATTGGGGTGAAAAACTGTTTTTT
cdr3_aa: CASSGTDWGEKLFF

clone_size: .
d_call: TRBD1
cdr3_length: 17
j_call: TRBJ2-7
v_call: TRBV20-1
cdr3_nt: TGCAGTGCCAGCAGTGACGAGGCGGACAGGGCCGGCTACGAGCAGTACTTC
cdr3_aa: CSASSDEADRAGYEQYF

clone_size: once
d_call: .
cdr3_length: 15
j_call: TRBJ2-3
v_call: TRBV10-2
cdr3_nt: TGCGCCAGCAGTGACCCGACTAGTCCTAAGGAAACGCAGTATTTT
cdr3_aa: CASSDPTSPKETQYF

clone_size: .
d_call: .
cdr3_length: 16
j_call: TRBJ1-6
v_call: TRBV15
cdr3_nt: TGTGCCACCAGCAGCGTAGTGGACTCACCGATTTCACCCCTCCACTTT
cdr3_aa: CATSSVVDSPISPLHF

clone_size: .
d_call: .
cdr3_length: 14
j_call: TRBJ1-2
v_call: TRBV15
cdr3_nt: TGTGCCACCAGCACCCGGGACGGTAACTATGGCTACACCTTC
cdr3_aa: CATSTRDGNYGYTF

clone_size: many
d_call: TRBD1
cdr3_length: 15
j_call: TRBJ2-5
v_call: TRBV6-1
cdr3_nt: TGTGCCAGCAGTGAAGGGGCAGGGGGAGTAGAGACCCAGTACTTC
cdr3_aa: CASSEGAGGVETQYF

clone_size: medium-sized
d_call: .
cdr3_length: 15
j_call: TRBJ1-2
v_call: TRBV15
cdr3_nt: TGTGCCACCAGCAGAGATGGTTCTCCAGGGTCTGGCTACACCTTC
cdr3_aa: CATSRDGSPGSGYTF

clone_size: .
d_call: .
cdr3_length: 15
j_call: TRBJ1-6
v_call: TRBV11-2
cdr3_nt: TGTGCCAGCAGCTTAGTAGAGTACAGGGTTTCACCCCTCCACTTT
cdr3_aa: CASSLVEYRVSPLHF

clone_size: once
d_call: .
cdr3_length: 12
j_call: TRBJ2-1
v_call: TRBV29-1
cdr3_nt: TGCAGCGGGGGACTCCCCCTAAATGAGCAGTTCTTC
cdr3_aa: CSGGLPLNEQFF

clone_size: .
d_call: .
cdr3_length: 12
j_call: TRBJ1-1
v_call: TRBV2
cdr3_nt: TGTGCCAGCAGTTTGTTGATCACTGAAGCTTTCTTT
cdr3_aa: CASSLLITEAFF

clone_size: few
d_call: .
cdr3_length: 13
j_call: TRBJ2-2
v_call: TRBV7-9
cdr3_nt: TGTGCCAGCAGCTTAGGGTGGGCAGGGGAGCTGTTTTTT
cdr3_aa: CASSLGWAGELFF

clone_size: .
d_call: .
cdr3_length: 12
j_call: TRBJ2-7
v_call: TRBV7-9
cdr3_nt: TGTGCCAGCAGCCAGGGGCTCGACGAGCAGTACTTC
cdr3_aa: CASSQGLDEQYF

clone_size: medium-sized
d_call: .
cdr3_length: 13
j_call: TRBJ1-6
v_call: TRBV2
cdr3_nt: TGTGCCAGCACTTCGACACACAATTCACCCCTCCACTTT
cdr3_aa: CASTSTHNSPLHF

clone_size: once
d_call: .
cdr3_length: 13
j_call: TRBJ2-5
v_call: TRBV19
cdr3_nt: TGTGCCAGTAGTGGACTGATCCAAGAGACCCAGTACTTC
cdr3_aa: CASSGLIQETQYF

clone_size: many
d_call: TRBD1
cdr3_length: 17
j_call: TRBJ2-2
v_call: TRBV20-1
cdr3_nt: TGCAGTGCTAGAAGGGACAGGGAGATAATAGTCCCCGGGGAGCTGTTTTTT
cdr3_aa: CSARRDREIIVPGELFF

clone_size: .
d_call: .
cdr3_length: 14
j_call: TRBJ2-7
v_call: TRBV6-6
cdr3_nt: TGTGCCAGCAGCTGGGGGACGGCTACCTACGAGCAGTACTTC
cdr3_aa: CASSWGTATYEQYF

clone_size: many
d_call: TRBD1
cdr3_length: 11
j_call: TRBJ2-7
v_call: TRBV2
cdr3_nt: TGTGCCACCCGCAATCTGACAGGGGAAGACTTC
cdr3_aa: CATRNLTGEDF

clone_size: many
d_call: .
cdr3_length: 14
j_call: TRBJ1-1
v_call: TRBV5-4
cdr3_nt: TGTGCCAGCAGCGTTACAGAGTGGGGAACTGAAGCTTTCTTT
cdr3_aa: CASSVTEWGTEAFF

clone_size: .
d_call: .
cdr3_length: 14
j_call: TRBJ1-1
v_call: TRBV25-1
cdr3_nt: TGTGCCAGCAGGGAAGGAGGAGGGAACACTGAAGCTTTCTTT
cdr3_aa: CASREGGGNTEAFF

clone_size: .
d_call: .
cdr3_length: 11
j_call: TRBJ1-1
v_call: TRBV19
cdr3_nt: TGTGCCAGCAGCCGGGACGGAGACGCTTTCTTT
cdr3_aa: CASSRDGDAFF

clone_size: .
d_call: TRBD2
cdr3_length: 12
j_call: TRBJ2-1
v_call: TRBV24-1
cdr3_nt: TGTGCCACCAGTGATAGTGGGAGGGCTTCGATCTTC
cdr3_aa: CATSDSGRASIF

clone_size: medium-sized
d_call: .
cdr3_length: 14
j_call: TRBJ2-6
v_call: TRBV6-1
cdr3_nt: TGTGCCAGCAGCGAGGGGACCGGGGCCAACGTCCTGACTTTC
cdr3_aa: CASSEGTGANVLTF

clone_size: .
d_call: .
cdr3_length: 15
j_call: TRBJ2-7
v_call: TRBV7-2
cdr3_nt: TGTGCCAGCAGCCCCGGGCAAGGAGCGGGCTACGAGCAGTACTTC
cdr3_aa: CASSPGQGAGYEQYF

clone_size: .
d_call: .
cdr3_length: 14
j_call: TRBJ2-5
v_call: TRBV2
cdr3_nt: TGTGCCAGCAGTCTTGGGTCAGGGCAAGAGACCCAGTACTTC
cdr3_aa: CASSLGSGQETQYF

clone_size: few
d_call: .
cdr3_length: 13
j_call: TRBJ1-4
v_call: TRBV15
cdr3_nt: TGTGCCACCAGCAGAGGTCGGGGGGAAAAACTGTTTTTT
cdr3_aa: CATSRGRGEKLFF

clone_size: .
d_call: .
cdr3_length: 15
j_call: TRBJ2-7
v_call: TRBV19
cdr3_nt: TGTGCCAGTAGCCCGACAGCACACTACTCCTACGAGCAGTACTTC
cdr3_aa: CASSPTAHYSYEQYF

clone_size: .
d_call: TRBD1
cdr3_length: 14
j_call: TRBJ2-5
v_call: TRBV29-1
cdr3_nt: TGCAGCGTAGTCAAGGACAGGGATGTTGAGACCCAGTACTTC
cdr3_aa: CSVVKDRDVETQYF

clone_size: .
d_call: .
cdr3_length: 12
j_call: TRBJ1-1
v_call: TRBV2
cdr3_nt: TGTGCCAGCAGTGAGGGGTACACTGAAGCTTTCTTT
cdr3_aa: CASSEGYTEAFF

clone_size: .
d_call: .
cdr3_length: 12
j_call: TRBJ1-1
v_call: TRBV29-1
cdr3_nt: TGCAGCGTTGGGAGAGGGGAAACTGAAGCTTTCTTT
cdr3_aa: CSVGRGETEAFF